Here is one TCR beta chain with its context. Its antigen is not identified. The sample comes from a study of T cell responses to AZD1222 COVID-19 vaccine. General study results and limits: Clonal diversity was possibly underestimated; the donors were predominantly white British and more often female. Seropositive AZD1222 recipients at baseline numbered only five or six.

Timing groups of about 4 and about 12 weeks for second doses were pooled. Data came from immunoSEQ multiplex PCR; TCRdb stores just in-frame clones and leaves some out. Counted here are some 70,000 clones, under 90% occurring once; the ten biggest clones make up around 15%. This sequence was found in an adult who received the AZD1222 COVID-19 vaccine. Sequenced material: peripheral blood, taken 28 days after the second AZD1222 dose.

CDR3 DNA: TGTGCCAGCAGTACGACGGGAGCCCATCAGCCCCAGCATTTT. Its protein is CASSTTGAHQPQHF. V gene TRBV6-5 combines with J gene TRBJ1-5; D not resolved. Per the germline V gene, CDR1 is MNHEY and CDR2 is SVGAGI. This CDR3 contains 14 residues. V was pared by 5 bases and J by 5 bases, with 13 bases between.